Listed here are 13 T cell receptor beta chains from one sample, sequenced in a study of tumor-infiltrating lymphocytes in primary liver carcinoma. Unsorted bulk tissue (roughly 19-31 mg) underwent RNA and DNA co-extraction. Total RNA amounting to 450 to 550 ng was the source from which TCR beta cDNA was made with a constant-region primer. Three-round nested multiplex PCR performed with slightly modified ARM-PCR produced the TCR beta libraries. The first two PCR rounds, approximately 10 cycles each, used TRBV1-TRBV30 forward primers and a C-beta reverse primer. TCRdb ran MiXCR on the multiplex PCR reads and lists one entry per CDR3 protein. Here the sample spans about 120,000 distinct CDR3 sequences, roughly 75% being singletons. Sequencing was carried out using tumor-adjacent normal liver tissue. The source of these receptors is an older woman with primary liver carcinoma and hepatitis B virus infection.

Only a few counts were recorded for this clonotype. This chain connects TRBV29-1 to TRBJ1-1; D is ambiguous. V was shortened by 7 bases and J by 4 bases, with 7 bases between the two germline ends. Germline V CDR1 and CDR2: SQVTM, ANQGSEA. CDR3 length: 10 residues. The CDR3 coding sequence is TGCAGCGCTTCGAGCACTGAAGCTTTCTTT. Protein: CSASSTEAFF.

This clonotype was picked up many times. This sequence joins TRBV30 and TRBJ2-1, with 7 bases that match TRBD1. CDR1 is GTSNPN, CDR2 SVGIG, per germline (reference sequence). After removal of 4 bases from V and 5 bases from J, the junction contained 14 bases not matched to a gene. This CDR3 spans 16 amino acids. The CDR3 here is CAWNPSDRVVNNEQFF. The CDR3 nucleotides read TGTGCCTGGAACCCCTCCGACAGGGTGGTGAACAATGAGCAGTTCTTC.

This clonotype was detected many times. The chain combines TRBV28 with TRBJ1-5; no clear D gene. The V gene's germline CDR1 is MDHEN and CDR2 SYDVKM. The CDR3 spans 13 residues. Trimming took off 3 bases at V and 0 bases at J, with 3 bases between the two ends. The CDR3: CASSFGSNQPQHF. The CDR3 DNA reads TGTGCCAGCAGTTTCGGTAGCAATCAGCCCCAGCATTTT.

The table lists this clonotype with many counts. The CDR3 DNA reads as TGTGCCAGCACAAACCCGGGACAGGGCCTCTCTGGAAACACCATATATTTT. Translating gives CASTNPGQGLSGNTIYF. The J gene is TRBJ1-3, the V gene TRBV6-6, with 9 positions matching TRBD1. V lost 7 bases, J lost 0 bases, and 10 bases stayed unmatched. The V gene's germline CDR1 is MNHNY and CDR2 SVGAGI (reference sequence). There are 17 residues in the CDR3.

This clonotype was counted at least ten times. The V and J genes are TRBV7-9 and TRBJ1-1; D perhaps matches TRBD1 (6 bases). The CDR3 extends over 15 amino acids. CDR1 and CDR2 from the germline V gene are SEHNR and FQNEAQ (reference sequence). V dropped 3 bases and J dropped 1 base, with 12 bases sitting between them. CDR3 DNA: TGTGCCAGCAGCTTCTCAGGGGCTCGGAACACTGAAGCTTTCTTT. It encodes CASSFSGARNTEAFF.

This clonotype appeared a few times. Sequence at one end of the junction differs from germline and may be a read error. The V call is TRBV29-1, the J call TRBJ2-3; TRBD2 is a possible D gene (5 bases). Per the germline V gene, CDR1 is SQVTM and CDR2 is ANQGSEA. This CDR3 comprises 14 residues. CDR3 bases: TGCAGTGTTGAGCGAGCGGAGCGCACAGATACGCGGTATTTT. Translation: CSVERAERTDTRYF.

Points on this clonotype: Possible read error: a much larger clone is one base away. This chain connects TRBV5-1 to TRBJ2-7; D is uncertain. CDR1 and CDR2 (germline): SGHRS, YFSETQ. The CDR3 length is 14 residues. V shed 0 bases and J shed 1 base, with 8 bases lying between them. As DNA, the CDR3 is TGCGCCAGCAGCTTGGTTTCCCGATCCTACGAGCAGTACTTC. As protein: CASSLVSRSYEQYF. Supplemented by reference TRBV5-1 and TRBJ2-7, the full variable domain reads KAGVTQTPRYLIKTRGQQVTLSCSPISGHRSVSWYQQTPGQGLQFLFEYFSETQRNKGNFPGRFSGRQFSNSRSEMNVSTLELGDSALYLCASSLVSRSYEQYFGPGTRLTVT.

This clonotype was picked up many times. This rearrangement joins TRBV6-2 or TRBV6-3 to TRBJ1-2; D is ambiguous. This CDR3 has 13 residues. Trimming stripped 5 bases from V and 8 bases from J, with 15 bases between. Germline CDR1 and CDR2: MNHEY and SVGEGT. In DNA form, the CDR3 reads TGTGCCAGCAGTGGGAGCGCTCTATGGGGCTACACCTTC. It is translated as CASSGSALWGYTF.

About this clonotype: Because it lacks the conserved phenylalanine or tryptophan at the end, this CDR3 is likely a read error. The chain links TRBV5-6 to TRBJ2-1, with 9 bases identical to TRBD2. The V and J ends lost 5 bases and 10 bases, in that order; junction bases with no gene match: 13. Looked up from germline, CDR1 is SGHDT and CDR2 is YYEEEE. The CDR3 loop spans 15 amino acids. CDR3 protein: CASRDSGRGRLEQFY. CDR3 coding DNA: TGTGCCAGCAGGGATAGCGGGAGAGGTAGGTTAGAGCAGTTCTAC.

Comment on this clonotype: A clone one base away is much larger, so this may be a read error. This chain joins TRBV7-8 and TRBJ2-7; 7 nucleotides line up with TRBD1. Germline V lookup: CDR1 SGHVS, CDR2 FQNEAQ. The CDR3 extends over 13 amino acids. In DNA, the CDR3 is TGTGCCACCCAGACAGGGTTCAGGTACGAGCTGTACTTC. Translation gives CATQTGFRYELYF. The variable domain in full, with the rest retrieved from reference TRBV7-8 and TRBJ2-7, is GAGVSQSPRYKVAKRGQDVALRCDPISGHVSLFWYQQALGQGPEFLTYFQNEAQLDKSGLPSDRFFAERPEGSVSTLKIQRTQQEDSAVYLCATQTGFRYELYFGPGTRLTVT.

The V gene is TRBV12-3 or TRBV12-4, the J gene TRBJ1-5; D is perhaps TRBD1 (5 bases). The V end was cut by 10 bases, the J end by 3 bases, with 25 bases between. The CDR3 is made up of 17 amino acids. The CDR3 sequence: CATSSLGVRYINQPQHF. Here the CDR3 DNA reads TGTGCCACTAGTTCTTTAGGGGTGAGGTATATCAATCAGCCCCAGCATTTT.

The table lists this clonotype with many counts. It may be a read error: a sequence one base away is much more abundant. The chain combines TRBV4-2 with TRBJ2-1, with 7 bases aligning to TRBD2. The CDR3 is made up of 21 amino acids. The J segment lost 2 bases and the V segment lost 0 bases, leaving 19 bases of the junction unmatched. Germline V gene lookup returns CDR1 LGHNA and CDR2 YNFKEQ. The DNA for the CDR3 is TGTGCCAGCAGCCAAGAAGGAGGTTTTAGACTAGCCCCAAGTCCCTACAATGAGCAGTTCTTC. Residues: CASSQEGGFRLAPSPYNEQFF.

This clonotype was observed a few times. A read error is possible here, since a much larger clone lies one base away. The V and J genes are TRBV4-1 and TRBJ2-7; tentatively, D is TRBD1 or TRBD2 (5 bases each). There are 17 residues in the CDR3. Germline values: CDR1 MGHRA, CDR2 YSYEKL. Written as DNA, the CDR3 is TGCGCCAGCAGACAAGACGGACGGGGTGCTCGGGACCACGAGCAGTACTTC. Translating it yields CASRQDGRGARDHEQYF.